A single sample is the source of the 7 T cell receptor beta chains below, sequenced in a study of response to subunit inactivated influenza vaccine. TCRdb itself ran the RT-PCR reads through MiXCR, one entry per CDR3 protein. The sample comprises about 620,000 distinct CDR3 sequences, roughly 12% of which are singletons, and approximately 9.9% rests with the top ten. These data were also filed under a second study, of T cells expressing NK-cell markers. According to that study: TCR beta cDNA was generated via 5'RACE template switching incorporating UMIs.

The sample here was PBMCs from blood, taken on the day of vaccination. Every receptor here comes from a man aged 45 to 65 who received an inactivated influenza vaccine.

This clonotype was detected only a few times. V usage is TRBV24-1 and J usage is TRBJ2-3; D remains unclear. The germline CDR1 and CDR2 sequences are KGHDR and SFDVKD. V was shortened by 5 bases and J by 2 bases, with 10 bases between the two germline ends. The CDR3 length is 14 residues. This chain's CDR3 is CATSAGWDTDTQYF. The CDR3 nucleotides read TGTGCCACCAGTGCCGGTTGGGACACAGATACGCAGTATTTT.

This clonotype has just a few counts. V and J are TRBV29-1 and TRBJ2-2; possibly TRBD1 or TRBD2 for D (5 bases each). V was trimmed by 6 bases and J by 1 base, leaving 15 bases between them. CDR1 SQVTM and CDR2 ANQGSEA come from the germline V gene. The CDR3 is 15 amino acids. CDR3 loop: CSVHGLGGNTGELFF. For the CDR3, the DNA is TGCAGCGTCCACGGACTTGGGGGGAACACCGGGGAGCTGTTTTTT.

The V call is TRBV7-3, the J call TRBJ2-2; D call uncertain. The CDR3 is 13 amino acids. The germline V gene has CDR1 SGHTA and CDR2 FQGTGA. Trimming removed 5 bases from V and 4 bases from J, with 8 bases in between. The CDR3 nucleotides are TGTGCCAGCAGCCCCCGGGTCACCGGGGAGCTGTTTTTT. This sequence encodes CASSPRVTGELFF.

The sample holds a few counts of this clonotype. The rearrangement links TRBV5-6 to TRBJ2-1; TRBD1 agrees at 7 bases. CDR1 and CDR2 (germline): SGHDT, YYEEEE. The CDR3 has 11 amino acids. V dropped 1 base and J dropped 15; count of bases not matched to a gene: 4. CDR3 in DNA: TGTGCCAGCAGCTTGTCGACAGGGATGTTCTTC. Translated, it gives CASSLSTGMFF.

Only a few counts were recorded for this clonotype. CDR3 sequence: CASSQVKGTGKTEAFF. Here the CDR3 DNA reads TGTGCCAGCAGCCAAGTCAAGGGGACGGGTAAGACTGAAGCTTTCTTT. The V gene is TRBV4-2, the J gene TRBJ1-1; tentatively, D is TRBD1 (5 bases). The CDR3 has 16 amino acids. Looked up from germline, CDR1 is LGHNA and CDR2 is YNFKEQ. The V end lost 1 base, the J end lost 5 bases, and 17 bases lay between the germline ends.

The chain employs TRBV18 and TRBJ2-5; D gene uncertain. Germline CDR1 KGHSH, CDR2 LQKENI. This CDR3 has 13 amino acids. The V end lost 3 bases, the J end lost 3 bases, and 8 bases lay between the germline ends. The CDR3 spells CASSPVQKETQYF. The CDR3 DNA reads TGTGCCAGCTCACCTGTCCAGAAAGAGACCCAGTACTTC.

This clonotype was counted only a few times. The chain has TRBV28 and TRBJ2-2, with a tentative D call TRBD2 (5 bases). Deletions cut 5 bases from V and 7 bases from J, with 5 bases between. The CDR3 has 11 residues. CDR1 MDHEN and CDR2 SYDVKM come from the germline V gene. The DNA of the CDR3 is TGTGCCAGCAGTCGGGACGGGGAGCTGTTTTTT. Amino acid sequence: CASSRDGELFF.